Below are 27 T cell receptor beta chains sequenced from a single sample in a study of OX40 agonist ivuxolimab in advanced cancers. Assay: immunoSEQ multiplex PCR; the TCRdb copy retains only in-frame clones and omits some. Of approximately 79,000 clones in the sample, approximately 86% were seen once. The sample was CD4+ or CD8+ T cells sorted from blood, taken in a trial of the OX40 agonist ivuxolimab. The receptors stem from an adult with an advanced solid tumor such as melanoma, head and neck, liver or kidney cancer.

The chain employs TRBV19 and TRBJ1-4; the D is unclear. The V and J ends lost 7 bases and 2 bases respectively, with 11 bases between them. Germline CDR1 and CDR2: LNHDA and SQIVND (reference sequence). This CDR3 is 14 amino acids long. CDR3 region: CASKARLTNEKLFF. The CDR3 DNA reads TGTGCCAGTAAGGCCCGGCTGACTAATGAAAAACTGTTTTTT.

The rearrangement uses TRBV18 and TRBJ1-5; D unclear. The CDR3 covers 14 residues. Germline loops: CDR1 KGHSH, CDR2 LQKENI. Deletions cut 3 bases from V and 3 bases from J, with 9 bases between. The CDR3 here is CASSPSLDNQPQHF. DNA of the CDR3: TGTGCCAGCTCACCGTCGTTGGACAATCAGCCCCAGCATTTT.

The chain has TRBV9 and TRBJ2-2; no definite D call. This CDR3 has 15 residues. Trimming cost V 1 base and J 4 bases, with 11 bases left between them. CDR1 SGDLS and CDR2 YYNGEE come from the germline V gene. The CDR3 nucleotides read TGTGCCAGCAGCGTAAGAGTGGCGTCCACCGGGGAGCTGTTTTTT. The encoded protein is CASSVRVASTGELFF.

With respect to this clone: A junction end diverges from the germline sequence, so it may reflect a read error. This sample also contains other DNA sequences that code for the same CDR3. V usage is TRBV30 and J usage is TRBJ2-4; 9 bases line up with TRBD1. The CDR3 runs 16 residues. CDR1 is GTSNPN and CDR2 is SVGIG in the germline V gene (reference sequence). CDR3 amino acids: CAWSEGQGMAKNIQYF. The CDR3 bases are TGCGCCTGGAGCGAAGGACAGGGGATGGCCAAAAACATTCAGTACTTC.

The V and J genes are TRBV18 and TRBJ1-5; D may be TRBD1 (6 bases). Germline values: CDR1 KGHSH, CDR2 LQKENI. The CDR3 is 15 residues long. Trimming removed 3 bases at V and 4 bases at J, with 13 bases between. The CDR3 DNA is TGTGCCAGCTCACCGGACAGCCGGAGGAATCAGCCCCAGCATTTT. Translating it yields CASSPDSRRNQPQHF.

The rearrangement joins TRBV28 to TRBJ2-1; 7 nucleotides match TRBD1. This CDR3 spans 15 amino acids. With 6 bases clipped from V and 4 bases from J, the junction kept 9 bases outside the gene matches. Per the germline V gene, CDR1 is MDHEN and CDR2 is SYDVKM. CDR3 sequence (DNA): TGTGCCAGCAGACCGGCCGGGACAGTTTACAATGAGCAGTTCTTC. Its protein is CASRPAGTVYNEQFF.

The gene calls are TRBV5-1 and TRBJ1-1; D not resolved. Trimming cost V 0 bases and J 2 bases, with 14 bases left between them. This CDR3 region has 16 residues. Germline CDR1 reads SGHRS; CDR2 reads YFSETQ. The CDR3 region is CASSLDVSARNTEAFF. Here the CDR3 DNA reads TGCGCCAGCAGCTTGGATGTTAGTGCGAGAAACACTGAAGCTTTCTTT.

The genes are TRBV10-3 and TRBJ1-2; no clear D. Trimming cost V 0 bases and J 8 bases, with 16 bases left between them. The CDR3 contains 15 residues. CDR1 is ENHRY and CDR2 is SYGVKD in the germline V gene. CDR3 sequence reads: CAISESGSGEDGYTF. CDR3 sequence (DNA): TGTGCCATCAGTGAGTCAGGTTCCGGAGAAGACGGCTACACCTTC.

CDR3 nucleotides: TGTGCCTGGAGTGGCAGAGGGACCGGGGAGCTGTTTTTT. It is translated as CAWSGRGTGELFF. The chain carries TRBV30 and TRBJ2-2, with TRBD2 as a possible D gene (5 bases). Germline V CDR1 and CDR2: GTSNPN, SVGIG (reference sequence). The CDR3 runs 13 residues. Trimming stripped 1 base from V and 5 bases from J, with 8 bases between.

This clone was seen just once. This chain joins TRBV7-3 and TRBJ2-5; no clear D. Trimming cost V 4 bases and J 0 bases, with 3 bases left between them. The CDR3 totals 12 residues. From germline, CDR1 is SGHTA and CDR2 FQGTGA. CDR3 bases: TGTGCCAGCAGCTCGAACCAAGAGACCCAGTACTTC. This gives the protein CASSSNQETQYF.

The chain is built from TRBV29-1 and TRBJ1-2; TRBD1 matches 10 bases. The CDR3 loop spans 15 amino acids. Germline values: CDR1 SQVTM, CDR2 ANQGSEA. Germline trimming cut 4 bases from V and 0 bases from J; bases unmatched to any gene: 5. The CDR3 sequence is CSVGKGQGANYGYTF. The CDR3 DNA reads TGCAGCGTTGGGAAAGGACAGGGGGCTAACTATGGCTACACCTTC.

The gene calls are TRBV6-5 and TRBJ2-5, with D unresolved. Trimming stripped 6 bases from V and 7 bases from J, with 15 bases between. Germline-derived CDR1 and CDR2 are MNHEY and SVGAGI. The CDR3 sequence is 13 residues long. The CDR3 region is CASSFQTAGTQYF. As DNA, the CDR3 is TGTGCCAGCAGCTTTCAGACCGCAGGGACCCAGTACTTC.

The chain couples TRBV5-1 to TRBJ2-5, with TRBD1 matching 7 bases. Germline trimming cut 4 bases from V and 1 base from J; bases unmatched to any gene: 4. The CDR3 totals 14 residues. The V gene's germline CDR1 is SGHRS and CDR2 YFSETQ. The CDR3 region is CASSAGTAQETQYF. DNA of the CDR3: TGCGCCAGCAGCGCCGGGACAGCCCAAGAGACCCAGTACTTC. Full variable domain (outside the CDR3, taken from reference TRBV5-1 and TRBJ2-5): KAGVTQTPRYLIKTRGQQVTLSCSPISGHRSVSWYQQTPGQGLQFLFEYFSETQRNKGNFPGRFSGRQFSNSRSEMNVSTLELGDSALYLCASSAGTAQETQYFGPGTRLLVL.

The J gene is TRBJ2-7, the V gene TRBV21-1; TRBD2, the table's D call, was not compared with the DNA. TRBV21-1 is termed a pseudogene. The CDR3 sequence is 15 residues long. The CDR3 nucleotides read TGTGCCAGCAGCAAAGAGCAGACTAGCTCCTACGAGCAGTACTTC. Translation gives CASSKEQTSSYEQYF.

The chain couples TRBV4-2 to TRBJ2-1, with TRBD2 matching over 12 bases. This CDR3 region has 16 residues. Germline trimming cut 0 bases from V and 8 bases from J; bases unmatched to any gene: 5. The germline CDR1 and CDR2 sequences are LGHNA and YNFKEQ. DNA of the CDR3: TGTGCCAGCAGCCAAGAGACTAGCGGGGGATACGATGAGCAGTTCTTC. Its protein product is CASSQETSGGYDEQFF.

The rearrangement links TRBV5-8 to TRBJ2-7; 8 bases are a match to TRBD1. This CDR3 contains 14 residues. The junction had 8 bases not matched to a gene; V was cut back by 7 bases and J by 2 bases. The V gene's germline CDR1 is SGHTS and CDR2 YDEGEE. The CDR3 DNA reads as TGTGCCAGCGACTCCGGACAGGGTACCTACGAGCAGTACTTC. This encodes CASDSGQGTYEQYF.

The rearrangement joins TRBV18 to TRBJ1-5, with TRBD1 as a possible D gene (5 bases). Trimming pared 2 bases from V and 3 bases from J, leaving 14 bases between. The germline gives CDR1 KGHSH, CDR2 LQKENI. This CDR3 spans 16 amino acids. The CDR3 DNA follows: TGTGCCAGCTCACCAGGGGGTGATGGGACCAATCAGCCCCAGCATTTT. Translated, it gives CASSPGGDGTNQPQHF. Full variable domain (rest looked up from reference TRBV18 and TRBJ1-5): NAGVMQNPRHLVRRRGQEARLRCSPMKGHSHVYWYRQLPEEGLKFMVYLQKENIIDESGMPKERFSAEFPKEGPSILRIQQVVRGDSAAYFCASSPGGDGTNQPQHFGDGTRLSIL.

This chain links TRBV9 with TRBJ1-3; D is uncertain. Germline lookup yields CDR1 SGDLS and CDR2 YYNGEE. V gave up 0 bases and J gave up 0 bases, with 10 bases separating them. The CDR3 length is 16 residues. The CDR3 region is CASSVGENTSGNTIYF. The CDR3 DNA sequence: TGTGCCAGCAGCGTAGGAGAGAATACCTCTGGAAACACCATATATTTT.

This chain joins TRBV7-8 and TRBJ2-1; D remains unclear. Trimming pared 1 base from V and 0 bases from J, leaving 7 bases between. Germline CDR1 and CDR2: SGHVS and FQNEAQ. The CDR3 consists of 15 residues. As DNA, the CDR3 is TGTGCCAGCAGCTTAGTCCGATCCTCCTACAATGAGCAGTTCTTC. This translates into CASSLVRSSYNEQFF.

The chain combines TRBV9 with TRBJ1-3; a weak D match, TRBD1 (6 bases). V shed 2 bases and J shed 3 bases, with 15 bases lying between them. The CDR3 extends over 16 amino acids. CDR1 and CDR2 (germline): SGDLS, YYNGEE. The CDR3 DNA reads as TGTGCCAGCAGCGTCGAGGGGGTCGGAGATGGAAACACCATATATTTT. Amino acid sequence: CASSVEGVGDGNTIYF.

CDR3 sequence (DNA): TGTGCCAGCAGCATCCCCGTCGTCGGGGAGCTGTTTTTT. Its translation: CASSIPVVGELFF. The V and J genes are TRBV7-9 and TRBJ2-2; no reliable D call. Germline CDR1 and CDR2: SEHNR and FQNEAQ (reference sequence). CDR3 size: 13 residues. Trimming removed 5 bases at V and 7 bases at J, with 11 bases between.

This clone was detected only once. This chain joins TRBV4-1 and TRBJ2-1, with D perhaps being TRBD1 or TRBD2 (5 bases each). The CDR3 loop spans 14 amino acids. Germline loops: CDR1 MGHRA, CDR2 YSYEKL. Deletions cut 3 bases from V and 14 bases from J, with 20 bases between. The DNA of the CDR3 is TGCGCCAGCAGCCAGGGGGACCCCACGACCGCAAAGTTCTTC. This gives the protein CASSQGDPTTAKFF.

This chain links TRBV6-4 with TRBJ2-5; 9 bases fit TRBD2. V lost 3 bases, J lost 3 bases, and 5 bases stayed unmatched. The CDR3 is 15 amino acids. CDR1 is MRHNA and CDR2 is SNTAGT in the germline V gene. The DNA of the CDR3 is TGTGCCAGCAGTGAAGGTGCGGGGGGGAAAGAGACCCAGTACTTC. Residues: CASSEGAGGKETQYF.

This sequence joins TRBV9 and TRBJ2-5; D uncertain. The CDR3 totals 13 residues. V lost 0 bases and J 4 bases, leaving 7 bases between the germline ends. CDR1 is SGDLS and CDR2 is YYNGEE in the germline V gene. CDR3 region: CASSVASRETQYF. The CDR3 DNA reads as TGTGCCAGCAGCGTAGCTTCCCGAGAGACCCAGTACTTC.

In nucleotides, the CDR3 is TGTGCCAGCAGTGAAAGAGGGGGCCGTGAAAAACTGTTTTTT. Protein: CASSERGGREKLFF. The chain uses TRBV2 and TRBJ1-4; the match to TRBD1 covers 7 bases. The CDR3 spans 14 residues. Germline V gives CDR1 SNHLY, CDR2 FYNNEI. The trim removed 2 bases at V and 7 bases at J, leaving 4 bases unmatched.

This chain connects TRBV29-1 to TRBJ2-1; D uncertain. Germline loops: CDR1 SQVTM, CDR2 ANQGSEA. V dropped 3 bases and J dropped 8 bases, with 11 bases sitting between them. The CDR3 spans 12 residues. CDR3 protein: CSVESFSDEQFF. DNA for the CDR3: TGCAGCGTTGAGTCTTTTTCGGATGAGCAGTTCTTC.

The genes are TRBV29-1 and TRBJ1-2, with 8 nucleotides matching TRBD1. V was pared by 6 bases and J by 7 bases, with 4 bases of the junction left unmatched. CDR1 is SQVTM and CDR2 is ANQGSEA in the germline V gene. CDR3 length: 11 residues. The CDR3 DNA sequence: TGCAGCGTGGGGACAGGTCGTGGCTACACCTTC. Its protein is CSVGTGRGYTF. Drawing the rest from reference TRBV29-1 and TRBJ1-2, the complete variable domain is SAVISQKPSRDICQRGTSLTIQCQVDSQVTMMFWYRQQPGQSLTLIATANQGSEATYESGFVIDKFPISRPNLTFSTLTVSNMSPEDSSIYLCSVGTGRGYTFGSGTRLTVV.